This TCR beta chain is drawn from a study of blood T cell repertoires in COVID-19. Regarding this clone: Sequence at one end of the junction differs from germline and may be a read error.

Participants' own reports of clinical history determined their cohort assignment. Germline V CDR1 and CDR2: SGHTA, FQGNSA. The CDR3 spans 15 residues. Here immunoSEQ multiplex PCR was the method, and the copy in TCRdb shows in-frame clones only, minus some. The table records approximately 220,000 clones, more than 70% of them present only once. The V gene is TRBV7-2, the J gene TRBJ2-3, with D maybe TRBD2 (5 bases). Material for sequencing was PBMCs or T cells enriched from blood (not recorded which). This receptor was identified in a woman aged 40 to 50 with acute COVID-19. CDR3 sequence: CASSLDGGSTDTQYF. In nucleotides, the CDR3 is TGTGCCAGCAGTTTAGATGGAGGATCCACAGATACGCAGTATTTT.